A single sample is the source of the 27 T cell receptor beta chains below, sequenced in a study of PD-1 blockade in classical Hodgkin lymphoma. Clones were read by immunoSEQ multiplex PCR, and TCRdb kept only the in-frame ones, dropping some. The data show roughly 16,000 clones, over 80% seen once. Every patient had relapsed following autologous stem cell transplantation, and cohorts differed in brentuximab vedotin exposure. Sequenced material: peripheral blood mononuclear cells (PBMCs), taken before the second cycle of nivolumab. These receptors all stem from a human donor with classical Hodgkin lymphoma.

The V gene is TRBV7-2, the J gene TRBJ1-5; D may be TRBD1 (5 bases). The CDR3 loop spans 18 amino acids. Per the germline V gene, CDR1 is SGHTA and CDR2 is FQGNSA. V was trimmed by 5 bases and J by 6 bases, leaving 26 bases between them. The CDR3 DNA sequence: TGTGCCAGCAGCCCTTACATGTCTCTGTGGGGCAAGGGTCAGCCCCAGCATTTT. Amino acid sequence: CASSPYMSLWGKGQPQHF.

The chain has TRBV18 and TRBJ1-3; D gene unclear. The V gene's germline CDR1 is KGHSH and CDR2 LQKENI. The CDR3 consists of 16 residues. V was cut by 2 bases and J by 8 bases, with 19 bases left in between. The CDR3 DNA sequence: TGTGCCAGCTCACCAAGAGATCGGACCCTAGAGGACACCATATATTTT. Protein: CASSPRDRTLEDTIYF.

The gene calls are TRBV30 and TRBJ1-1, with TRBD1 as a possible D gene (6 bases). Germline CDR1 is GTSNPN and CDR2 is SVGIG (reference sequence). The CDR3 is 13 amino acids. V lost 4 bases to trimming and J lost 2 bases, with 11 bases between them. The CDR3 DNA reads TGTGCCTGGACTCGACAGGCAAACACTGAAGCTTTCTTT. Its protein product is CAWTRQANTEAFF.

The J gene is TRBJ2-7, the V gene TRBV4-2, with D maybe TRBD2 (5 bases). This CDR3 region has 14 residues. Trimming pared 4 bases from V and 5 bases from J, leaving 15 bases between. CDR1 and CDR2 from the germline V gene are LGHNA and YNFKEQ. CDR3 bases: TGTGCCAGCAGCCTTCGGATACGGGGTGACGAGCAGTACTTC. Translating gives CASSLRIRGDEQYF.

The rearrangement joins TRBV5-1 to TRBJ2-5; D gene ambiguous. CDR1 SGHRS and CDR2 YFSETQ come from the germline V gene. The length of the CDR3 is 12 residues. V lost 0 bases to trimming and J lost 3 bases, with 3 bases between them. CDR3 in amino acids: CASSLAKETQYF. Written as DNA, the CDR3 is TGCGCCAGCAGCTTGGCCAAAGAGACCCAGTACTTC.

The chain uses TRBV11-3 and TRBJ2-2; no firm D call. Germline assignment: CDR1 SGHNT and CDR2 YENEEA. The CDR3 covers 12 residues. Trimming removed 1 base at V and 6 bases at J, with 3 bases between. CDR3 bases: TGTGCCAGCAGCTTAGGCTCCGGGGAGCTGTTTTTT. Protein: CASSLGSGELFF.

The chain joins TRBV10-2 to TRBJ1-2; 8 bases map to TRBD1. Trimming removed 3 bases from V and 0 bases from J; junction bases left unmatched: 3. This CDR3 is built from 15 residues. Germline lookup yields CDR1 WSHSY and CDR2 SAAADI. The CDR3 protein is CASSDRTGTNYGYTF. In DNA form, the CDR3 reads TGCGCCAGCAGTGACAGGACAGGGACTAACTATGGCTACACCTTC.

J is TRBJ2-5 and V is TRBV28, with D unclear. CDR3 length: 15 residues. CDR1 is MDHEN and CDR2 is SYDVKM in the germline V gene. Trimming removed 3 bases from V and 4 bases from J, with 15 bases in between. CDR3 bases: TGTGCCAGCAGTTTTAGTCTAGTAGTAGCAGAGACCCAGTACTTC. Its protein product is CASSFSLVVAETQYF.

The gene calls are TRBV5-1 and TRBJ1-4; 7 nucleotides line up with TRBD1. The CDR3 is 14 residues long. V was pared by 3 bases and J by 4 bases, with 3 bases of the junction left unmatched. CDR1 SGHRS and CDR2 YFSETQ come from the germline V gene. CDR3 sequence: CASSWDSYNEKLFF. The CDR3 DNA follows: TGCGCCAGCAGCTGGGACAGCTATAATGAAAAACTGTTTTTT.

V and J are TRBV7-2 and TRBJ1-1, with D hard to call. The V gene lost 2 bases and the J gene lost 2 bases, with 6 bases spanning the gap. Germline CDR1 reads SGHTA; CDR2 reads FQGNSA. The CDR3 contains 13 residues. The chain's CDR3 is CASSLNRNTEAFF. DNA for the CDR3: TGTGCCAGCAGCTTAAACCGTAACACTGAAGCTTTCTTT.

The chain combines TRBV7-9 with TRBJ1-1; D is unresolved. Germline lookup yields CDR1 SEHNR and CDR2 FQNEAQ (reference sequence). The V end was cut by 5 bases, the J end by 0 bases, with 7 bases between. The CDR3 is made up of 13 amino acids. CDR3 in DNA: TGTGCCAGCAGCCCCAGCCTGAACACTGAAGCTTTCTTT. Translated, it gives CASSPSLNTEAFF.

The V call is TRBV5-1, the J call TRBJ2-5, with D possibly being TRBD2 (7 bases). The germline V gene encodes CDR1 SGHRS and CDR2 YFSETQ. This CDR3 spans 15 amino acids. Trimming pared 4 bases from V and 0 bases from J, leaving 13 bases between. CDR3 sequence: CASSLGGGDQETQYF. CDR3 DNA: TGCGCCAGCAGCCTGGGAGGGGGTGACCAAGAGACCCAGTACTTC.

The chain employs TRBV9 and TRBJ1-6, with D possibly matching TRBD1 (5 bases). With 3 bases removed from V and 6 bases from J, the gap between germline ends came to 16 bases. This CDR3 spans 16 amino acids. The V gene's germline CDR1 is SGDLS and CDR2 YYNGEE. CDR3: CASSALAGPPNSPLHF. The CDR3 region has the DNA TGTGCCAGCAGCGCCCTTGCAGGGCCGCCTAATTCACCCCTCCACTTT.

The rearrangement joins TRBV7-9 to TRBJ2-7, with 9 bases that match TRBD2. From germline, CDR1 is SEHNR and CDR2 FQNEAQ (reference sequence). There are 15 residues in the CDR3. J was trimmed by 2 bases and V by 5 bases; bases with no gene match: 7. The CDR3, as DNA: TGTGCCAGCAGCCCCAGGACTAGCGTCGCCTACGAGCAGTACTTC. Its protein product is CASSPRTSVAYEQYF.

The chain has TRBV6-5 and TRBJ2-7, with D possibly matching TRBD2 (5 bases). Trimming removed 5 bases from V and 1 base from J, with 9 bases in between. The germline V gene has CDR1 MNHEY and CDR2 SVGAGI. The CDR3 is 13 residues long. This CDR3 reads CASSGRTSYEQYF. CDR3 sequence (DNA): TGTGCCAGCAGTGGGCGGACTTCCTACGAGCAGTACTTC.

The CDR3 loop reads CASSLLAGGYGYTF. DNA of the CDR3: TGTGCCAGCAGCTTGTTGGCAGGGGGCTATGGCTACACCTTC. This rearrangement joins TRBV5-4 to TRBJ1-2, with 7 bases fitting TRBD1. The CDR3 covers 14 residues. Germline-derived CDR1 and CDR2 are SGHNT and YYREEE (reference sequence). The V segment lost 1 base and the J segment 4 bases; nucleotides outside the gene matches: 4.

The rearrangement joins TRBV6-6 to TRBJ2-7, with 9 bases aligning to TRBD2. Germline assignment: CDR1 MNHNY and CDR2 SVGAGI (reference sequence). The CDR3 is 15 amino acids. V trimming: 6 bases; J trimming: 0 bases; junction bases outside the gene matches: 6. CDR3 nucleotide sequence: TGTGCCAGCAGGCCCGGGACTAGCAGCTCCTACGAGCAGTACTTC. Its translation is CASRPGTSSSYEQYF.

The chain employs TRBV5-1 and TRBJ1-1, with D uncertain. V was shortened by 0 bases and J by 6 bases, with 9 bases between the two germline ends. This CDR3 spans 13 amino acids. Germline values: CDR1 SGHRS, CDR2 YFSETQ. The CDR3 DNA sequence: TGCGCCAGCAGCTTGGTGGGCCGCTCTGAAGCTTTCTTT. Translated, it gives CASSLVGRSEAFF. Complete variable domain (other parts from reference TRBV5-1 and TRBJ1-1): KAGVTQTPRYLIKTRGQQVTLSCSPISGHRSVSWYQQTPGQGLQFLFEYFSETQRNKGNFPGRFSGRQFSNSRSEMNVSTLELGDSALYLCASSLVGRSEAFFGQGTRLTVV.

This clone was detected only a few times. This chain connects TRBV5-1 to TRBJ2-7; 13 bases match TRBD2. The CDR3 totals 15 residues. The V gene's germline CDR1 is SGHRS and CDR2 YFSETQ. The V segment lost 2 bases and the J segment 7 bases; nucleotides outside the gene matches: 6. DNA for the CDR3: TGCGCCAGCAGCTTACTAGCGGGAGGGAACGGGGAGCAGTACTTC. Protein product: CASSLLAGGNGEQYF.

The chain couples TRBV30 to TRBJ2-2, with 7 bases aligning to TRBD2. The trim removed 4 bases at V and 6 bases at J, leaving 11 bases unmatched. CDR3 length: 15 amino acids. Germline CDR1 reads GTSNPN; CDR2 reads SVGIG (reference sequence). The CDR3 loop is CAWTGGRGWAGELFF. CDR3 in DNA: TGTGCCTGGACCGGGGGGAGGGGTTGGGCCGGGGAGCTGTTTTTT.

The chain employs TRBV4-2 and TRBJ2-3; D is ambiguous. Trimming cost V 3 bases and J 1 base, with 11 bases left between them. The CDR3 runs to 15 residues. Germline V gene lookup returns CDR1 LGHNA and CDR2 YNFKEQ. The CDR3 nucleotides are TGTGCCAGCAGCCAGGAGATGTTCGGCACAGATACGCAGTATTTT. This sequence encodes CASSQEMFGTDTQYF.

V gene TRBV11-3 combines with J gene TRBJ2-3, with D unclear. Trimming removed 1 base at V and 8 bases at J, with 13 bases between. The CDR3 sequence is 14 residues long. The germline CDR1 and CDR2 sequences are SGHNT and YENEEA. DNA for the CDR3: TGTGCCAGCAGCTTAGGCCCGGGCAGTGGTACGCAGTATTTT. Encoded protein: CASSLGPGSGTQYF.

In DNA, the CDR3 is TGTGCCAGCTCACCGATCGGGACAGGGGATTCACCCCTCCACTTT. It encodes CASSPIGTGDSPLHF. The rearrangement links TRBV18 to TRBJ1-6; 10 bases are a match to TRBD1. The CDR3 has 15 residues. Trimming at V came to 3 bases and at J to 8 bases, leaving 4 bases not matched to a gene. Germline V lookup: CDR1 KGHSH, CDR2 LQKENI.

This chain joins TRBV28 and TRBJ1-5, with D maybe TRBD1 (6 bases). The CDR3 has 15 amino acids. The germline V gene has CDR1 MDHEN and CDR2 SYDVKM. V was shortened by 3 bases and J by 3 bases, with 12 bases between the two germline ends. As DNA, the CDR3 is TGTGCCAGCAGTTTGCGACAGGCAGACAATCAGCCCCAGCATTTT. Protein sequence: CASSLRQADNQPQHF.

This clone was seen a handful of times. The chain recombines TRBV7-3 with TRBJ1-6, with D possibly being TRBD1 (6 bases). The CDR3 length is 14 residues. Trimming stripped 2 bases from V and 9 bases from J, with 11 bases between. From germline, CDR1 is SGHTA and CDR2 FQGTGA. The CDR3 reads CASSLGGSGSPLHF. The CDR3 DNA reads as TGTGCCAGCAGCTTAGGGGGCTCGGGTTCACCCCTCCACTTT.

The V call is TRBV7-8, the J call TRBJ2-7, with TRBD2 as a possible D gene (7 bases). Germline V CDR1 and CDR2: SGHVS, FQNEAQ. Trimming removed 2 bases from V and 3 bases from J, with 17 bases in between. The length of the CDR3 is 16 residues. The CDR3 sequence: CASSLMMGGRLYEQYF. The DNA of the CDR3 is TGTGCCAGCAGCTTAATGATGGGGGGGCGCCTCTACGAGCAGTACTTC. Using reference TRBV7-8 and TRBJ2-7 for the parts outside the CDR3, the full variable domain is GAGVSQSPRYKVAKRGQDVALRCDPISGHVSLFWYQQALGQGPEFLTYFQNEAQLDKSGLPSDRFFAERPEGSVSTLKIQRTQQEDSAVYLCASSLMMGGRLYEQYFGPGTRLTVT.

The chain uses TRBV10-3 and TRBJ1-1; the D is unclear. This CDR3 comprises 12 residues. Germline values: CDR1 ENHRY, CDR2 SYGVKD. V lost 10 bases to trimming and J lost 2 bases, with 11 bases between them. CDR3 coding DNA: TGTGCCACCACCAGAGAAAACACTGAAGCTTTCTTT. This codes for CATTRENTEAFF.